This TCR beta chain stems from a study of cytomegalovirus exposure and HLA in healthy donors (TCRdb year 2017). Regarding the research as a whole: In an earlier analysis of roughly 500 of the donors, 276 Gb of sequence data and just under 120 million unique TCR beta sequences from about 179 million T cells were reported. Around 300 gigabases of sequencing data and around 87 million unique TCR sequences were included in an early release covering around 600 HLA-typed donors. Of the roughly 400 genotyped donors, 75% to 85% were placed in the genetic ancestry cluster associated with self-reported Caucasian donors. The study aimed to test whether cataloging public T cell receptors could reveal signatures of past pathogen exposure. Using immunosequencing, the study profiled T cell repertoires from 666 subjects and related those repertoires to cytomegalovirus serostatus. A separate validation cohort of over 95 different subjects was used in addition to the roughly 700-subject first cohort. High-throughput TCR immunosequencing, statistical association of individual TCRs with disease status, and machine learning were combined to predict cytomegalovirus infection status. A later analysis re-examined previously published TCR beta repertoires from 600 to 700 donors and added high-resolution HLA genotyping to investigate patterns of TCR occurrence. Rather than drawing on any new phenotypic data, the later analysis identified candidate immune exposures from TCR beta sequences and the way those sequences occurred across donors. In an earlier analysis of 587 of the donors, high-throughput TCR beta sequencing was used to judge whether each TCR beta V gene segment behaved as functional or pseudogenic. Donor age, sex, ethnicity and CMV serostatus were compiled together with the repertoire data. A later genetic analysis used genome-wide SNP genotypes for about three fifths of the 666 donors, treating that subset as a discovery cohort. Every discovery cohort repertoire had been produced on one sequencing platform. HLA typing included class I and class II loci at four-digit resolution. The number of typed donors differed by locus: about 629-640 for A, B, C, DRB1 and DQB1; 522 for DQA1; around 610 for DPA1; and some 450 for DPB1. Several DR-DQ haplotypes were handled as single units for association and clustering because linkage in the cohort was strong. Among a few hundred genotyped donors of the cohort, an average of roughly 240,000 unique TCR beta nucleotide sequences were sequenced per donor, around 20% of them non-productive.

Broader findings and caveats from the paper: Across donors, most TCR sequences were observed very rarely, whereas some public TCRs were present in many individuals. A further reported finding was that TCR beta sequences accurately predicted the HLA-A and HLA-B alleles for most subjects in the first cohort. A total of 164 TCR beta chains were listed by the study as associated with cytomegalovirus. Only TCR beta chains were sequenced in this cohort, and the absence of alpha or paired-chain data limited detectable features. Over 15 rarely observed V segments, including chromosome 9 orphons, were excluded from the earlier analysis of several hundred of the donors because counts were too low. According to a later analysis, TCR association rates differed among HLA loci, with DRB1 alleles showing the most associated TCRs and HLA-C alleles showing the fewest. A later analysis associated 15,000 to 20,000 TCR beta sequences with specific HLA alleles at a false discovery rate of 0.05. The sequencing pipeline was judged likely to have produced a cluster of highly shared sequence variants as a technical artifact. According to the authors, the approach could potentially be generalized to other disease states and immunological phenotypes. A later genetic analysis reported fewer N-insertions in productive TCRs among donors in an Asian-associated ancestry cluster than the roughly 700-donor mean. In a later analysis, several top co-occurrence clusters were reported to appear linked to parvovirus B19, influenza, CMV and Epstein-Barr virus. In an earlier analysis of about 600 of the donors, most TCR beta V segments appeared in productive rearrangements about 87% or about 30% of the time, broadly matching IMGT annotations. When HLA alleles, especially DR and DQ, strongly co-occurred, TCR associations were difficult to assign to individual alleles. Linkage disequilibrium might explain the correlated functional status among segregating V segments, but an unknown experimental factor could not be ruled out. Three of the identified cytomegalovirus-associated TCR beta chains were confirmed in vitro to be specific for cytomegalovirus antigens. The 87-base-pair reads could not distinguish some IMGT-functional V segments, including TRBV6-2 and TRBV6-3, so those segments were excluded. Presence/absence analyses assumed roughly uniform sequencing depth across donors, an assumption that may not hold. Cytomegalovirus status was reported to be diagnosed by the classifier with high specificity and sensitivity in both the original and validation cohorts. Because HLA typing was missing for some donors at each locus, association tests included only the typed subset. An association between a missense DCLRE1C variant and V-gene and J-gene trimming of TCR beta chains was found in a later genetic analysis and replicated in an independent cohort. In a later analysis, HLA-associated TCR beta chains were found to be more clonally expanded and to have lower generation probabilities than equally common non-associated chains. For the cohort, immune exposure information was limited to CMV serostatus. A later analysis found that most CMV-associated TCR beta chains appeared HLA-restricted, with HLA associations seemingly driven largely by CMV exposure.

The cohort consisted of hundreds of healthy bone marrow donors. All cohort members were sampled while nominally healthy, although unrecorded immune exposures were likely present. The donor was CMV seronegative and was included in the group of a few hundred seronegative cohort members. Every donor gave a peripheral blood sample, and the peripheral blood mononuclear cells from that sample were used for TCR beta sequencing. The Qiagen DNeasy Blood Extraction Kit was used to extract genomic DNA from the blood cell samples. This clone showed up just once. Its antigen is not yet known. Base-call qualities are not available, and no considerably larger clone is one nucleotide away. The method was the immunoSEQ multiplex PCR assay. A mixture of 60 forward primers for TCR Vbeta segments and 13 reverse primers for TCR Jbeta segments was used in the multiplex PCR. The CDR3 region of rearranged TCR beta genes was amplified from genomic DNA by a multiplex PCR assay. On the Illumina HiSeq System, the amplified TCR beta libraries were sequenced as 87-base-pair reads. For the original study's pipeline: A later analysis tallied roughly 78 million unique TCR beta chains across the 666 repertoires, and about 12 million of those chains were shared by two or more donors. Raw reads were error-corrected and collapsed into unique sequences with a nearest-neighbor algorithm that merged closely related sequences to remove PCR and sequencing errors. V, D and J gene segments were assigned by aligning CDR3 sequences to IMGT reference sequences. For a sequence to be retained, a match of at least six nucleotides was required to both a V gene segment and a J gene segment. A rearrangement counted as productive if the CDR3 had no stop codons and remained in frame with V and J, and every other rearrangement counted as non-productive. Following IMGT convention, CDR3 was defined as the stretch from the second conserved V-encoded cysteine to the conserved J-encoded phenylalanine. In an earlier analysis of roughly 580 of the donors, sequences lacking an unambiguous match to a single V gene segment were excluded. In an earlier analysis of 587 of the donors, a V segment was called functional when productive rearrangements were above 56.7%, and segregating when the standard deviation between donors exceeded 5%. To diagnose cytomegalovirus status from the catalog of TCR beta chain sequences, a statistical classification framework was built. A later analysis assigned V and J genes by comparing TCR nucleotide sequences with IMGT/GENE-DB human TR gene sequences. The TCRdist pipeline was used in a later analysis to assign CDR3 sequences and most-parsimonious VDJ recombination scenarios. In a later analysis, every TCR beta chain was defined by the combination of its CDR3 amino acid sequence and its V-gene family, and reads without a unique V-gene family were dropped. To address suspected cross-contamination and a sequencing artifact, a later analysis removed 592 highly shared, low-generation-probability nucleotide sequences. For each public chain, a later analysis derived a clonal expansion index from normalized ranks of inferred template counts within each repertoire. Generation probabilities in a later analysis came from a VDJ recombination model fitted to out-of-frame rearrangements, and those results were checked against IGoR. In a later analysis, TCR-TCR, TCR-HLA and TCR-CMV co-occurrence was scored with hypergeometric tests, and a repertoire-size bias correction was applied to TCR pairs. False discovery rates were estimated in a later analysis by permuting HLA or CMV assignments 20 times. In a later analysis, co-occurring TCRs were grouped using DBSCAN, and TCRdist sequence similarity was added for clustering within HLA-allele-positive subsets. Repertoires with fewer than 30,000 or more than 120,000 public chains were left out of co-occurrence clustering, as were five repertoires with anomalous nucleotide sharing. TCRdb took over this immuneACCESS table, retaining in-frame rearrangements with V and J assigned. Such tables are incomplete; in checked studies, under half of the missing clones stem from an unresolved V gene, and the remainder is unexplained. For V, J and clone size, that table is used; D and trimming come from the DNA. For this sample the table gives roughly 220,000 clones, of which 75% were detected only once. Clones ranked in the top ten supply under 2% of the sample.

As encoded in the germline V gene (reference sequence), CDR1 is SGHNT while CDR2 is YYREEE. The CDR3 has 13 amino acids, counting the end cysteine and phenylalanine. Of the read, only the CDR3 DNA is kept; its 39 bases are in frame from base 1. V was cut back by 2 bases and J by 9 bases, leaving a gap of 12 bases between them. Material for sequencing was PBMCs. The rearrangement joined TRBV5-4 to TRBJ2-1, with no reliable assignment of the D segment. The receptor's source is a woman younger than 45 in good health and CMV-seronegative. CDR3 sequence: CASSLPLHGEQFF. The sequenced DNA: TGTGCCAGCAGCTTACCCCTTCACGGTGAGCAGTTCTTC.